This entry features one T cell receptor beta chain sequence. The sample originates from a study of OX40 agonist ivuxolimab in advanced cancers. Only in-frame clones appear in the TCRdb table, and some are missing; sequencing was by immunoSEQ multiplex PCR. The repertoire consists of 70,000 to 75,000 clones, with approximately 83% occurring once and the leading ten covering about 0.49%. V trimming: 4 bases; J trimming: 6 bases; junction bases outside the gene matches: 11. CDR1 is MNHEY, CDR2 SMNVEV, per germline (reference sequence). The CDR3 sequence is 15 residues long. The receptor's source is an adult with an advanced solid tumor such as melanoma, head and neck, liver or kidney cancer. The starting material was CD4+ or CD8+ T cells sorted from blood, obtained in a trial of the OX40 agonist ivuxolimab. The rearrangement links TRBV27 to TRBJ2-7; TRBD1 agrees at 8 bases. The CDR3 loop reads CASSSSGGPPGEQYF. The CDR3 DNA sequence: TGTGCCAGCAGTTCTTCAGGGGGCCCCCCGGGCGAGCAGTACTTC.